This T cell receptor (beta chain) was identified in a study of CD8 T cells in Susac syndrome. The V and J ends lost 5 bases and 1 base respectively, with 16 bases between them. The CDR3 sequence is 16 residues long. CDR1 SEHNR and CDR2 FQNEAQ come from the germline V gene (reference sequence). CD8+ and CD4+ blood T cells underwent TCR beta sequencing. TEMRA cells were FACS-enriched, with CD8+ and CD4+ T cells isolated negatively. RNA was extracted with the RNeasy kit, and a quantity of about 0.45 to 1 ug was reverse transcribed using random hexamers. An immunoSEQ multiplex PCR amplified TCR beta CDR3 over 54 Vbeta and 13 Jbeta. MiXCR was run by TCRdb on the immunoSEQ multiplex PCR reads, yielding one entry per CDR3 protein. The sample includes roughly 150,000 distinct CDR3 sequences, just under 95% of them seen just once.

This clonotype was obtained from a human donor with multiple sclerosis. Sequencing was performed on CD8+ T cells from PBMCs. The J gene is TRBJ2-3, the V gene TRBV7-9, with a possible D match to TRBD1 (7 bases). Written as DNA, the CDR3 is TGTGCCAGCAGCCTCAGGGGGAGGAGTGGCACAGATACGCAGTATTTT. It specifies CASSLRGRSGTDTQYF.